Below are 23 T cell receptor beta chains sequenced from a single sample in a study of patients and donors after allogeneic stem cell transplantation. MiXCR, applied by TCRdb to the RT-PCR reads, yields one record per CDR3 protein. The sample contains 920,000 or so distinct CDR3 sequences, approximately 19% of which appear only once. Sequencing was carried out using blood, either unsorted or a sorted T cell fraction (not recorded which). Every receptor here comes from a human donor who was either an allogeneic HSCT recipient or a stem cell or donor lymphocyte infusion donor (not recorded which). It is not recorded whose cells these are; they may come from a transplant donor.

This clonotype was observed a handful of times. The chain uses TRBV6-5 and TRBJ1-4, with unresolved D. Germline CDR1 reads MNHEY; CDR2 reads SVGAGI. The V gene lost 0 bases and the J gene lost 1 base, with 9 bases spanning the gap. CDR3 length equals 16 residues. This CDR3 reads CASSYSRAGTNEKLFF. The CDR3 nucleotides are TGTGCCAGCAGTTACTCGAGGGCGGGAACTAATGAAAAACTGTTTTTT.

The CDR3 sequence: CASSPTGTFYGYTF. CDR3 sequence (DNA): TGTGCCAGCAGTCCCACAGGGACCTTCTATGGCTACACCTTC. The V gene is TRBV27, the J gene TRBJ1-2; D possibly corresponds to TRBD1 (6 bases). The CDR3 contains 14 residues. The germline V and J ends were trimmed by 5 bases and 4 bases, with 14 bases remaining between them. Germline values: CDR1 MNHEY, CDR2 SMNVEV (reference sequence).

This clonotype was detected only a few times. The chain carries TRBV20-1 and TRBJ2-7, with D possibly matching TRBD1 (8 bases). Per germline, CDR1 DFQATT and CDR2 SNEGSKA (reference sequence). The CDR3 runs 14 residues. Deletions cut 3 bases from V and 3 bases from J, with 15 bases between. The DNA of the CDR3 is TGCAGTGCTAGGGGTACAGGGGGGGGCTACGAGCAGTACTTC. Protein sequence: CSARGTGGGYEQYF.

There are a few counts of this clonotype. The chain has TRBV5-1 and TRBJ1-1; 9 bases agree with TRBD1. The V segment lost 0 bases and the J segment 7 bases; nucleotides outside the gene matches: 1. Germline CDR1 reads SGHRS; CDR2 reads YFSETQ. There are 13 residues in the CDR3. CDR3 amino acids: CASSLVDRGEAFF. CDR3 DNA sequence: TGCGCCAGCAGCTTGGTGGACAGGGGTGAAGCTTTCTTT.

At least ten counts were recorded for this clonotype. The chain uses TRBV12-3 or TRBV12-4 and TRBJ2-7; possibly TRBD2 for D (5 bases). V lost 7 bases, J lost 0 bases, and 19 bases lay in between. This CDR3 is 16 amino acids long. CDR3 DNA: TGTGCCAGCACCTACGAGGGATGGGGAAGCTCCTACGAGCAGTACTTC. Amino acid sequence: CASTYEGWGSSYEQYF.

This clonotype was seen a handful of times. This chain joins TRBV29-1 and TRBJ2-3; possible D gene TRBD1, 6 bases. Germline lookup yields CDR1 SQVTM and CDR2 ANQGSEA. The CDR3 has 13 amino acids. V dropped 8 bases and J dropped 3 bases, with 15 bases sitting between them. The CDR3 DNA reads as TGCAGCTCCCGGGACATCGAAACAGATACGCAGTATTTT. This sequence encodes CSSRDIETDTQYF.

This clonotype has a handful of counts. This chain uses TRBV29-1 with TRBJ1-1; maybe TRBD1 (6 bases). The V end lost 8 bases, the J end lost 2 bases, and 15 bases lay between the germline ends. The germline V gene has CDR1 SQVTM and CDR2 ANQGSEA. This CDR3 comprises 13 residues. The CDR3 is CSPVRGTNTEAFF. CDR3 in DNA: TGCAGCCCTGTAAGGGGGACTAACACTGAAGCTTTCTTT.

The chain joins TRBV12-3 or TRBV12-4 to TRBJ2-5; a possible D gene is TRBD2 (6 bases). CDR3 size: 13 residues. Trimming removed 6 bases from V and 9 bases from J, with 17 bases in between. The CDR3, as DNA: TGTGCCAGCAGGGCTAGCGCCACGACGGCCCAGTACTTC. Its protein is CASRASATTAQYF.

The sample holds a few counts of this clonotype. The chain joins TRBV5-1 to TRBJ2-1, with 10 bases identical to TRBD2. The CDR3 extends over 16 amino acids. The V segment lost 4 bases and the J segment 4 bases; nucleotides outside the gene matches: 8. CDR1 and CDR2 from the germline V gene are SGHRS and YFSETQ. CDR3 in amino acids: CASSPISGRAYNEQFF. Here the CDR3 DNA reads TGCGCCAGCAGCCCTATCAGCGGGAGGGCGTACAATGAGCAGTTCTTC.

The chain carries TRBV4-1 and TRBJ2-2; D not resolved. The CDR3 loop spans 17 amino acids. V lost 7 bases to trimming and J lost 5 bases, with 23 bases between them. The germline CDR1 and CDR2 sequences are MGHRA and YSYEKL. CDR3 sequence (DNA): TGCGCCAGCAACTCCCCGGATACGGTCCTGGGGACCGGGGAGCTGTTTTTT. Protein product: CASNSPDTVLGTGELFF.

This clonotype was seen a few times. The chain employs TRBV5-1 and TRBJ2-1, with 7 bases aligning to TRBD1. The ends lost 4 bases at V and 16 bases at J; junction bases unmatched: 14. This CDR3 contains 13 residues. From germline, CDR1 is SGHRS and CDR2 YFSETQ. The CDR3 loop is CASSVQGLFDGFF. CDR3 DNA: TGCGCCAGCAGCGTACAGGGGCTCTTCGACGGCTTCTTC. Full variable domain (rest looked up from reference TRBV5-1 and TRBJ2-1): KAGVTQTPRYLIKTRGQQVTLSCSPISGHRSVSWYQQTPGQGLQFLFEYFSETQRNKGNFPGRFSGRQFSNSRSEMNVSTLELGDSALYLCASSVQGLFDGFFGPGTRLTVL.

Ten or more counts support this clonotype. The CDR3 sequence is CATSDPGTGMDEQYF. In nucleotides, the CDR3 is TGTGCCACCAGTGATCCCGGGACAGGGATGGACGAGCAGTACTTC. V is TRBV24-1 and J is TRBJ2-7; 9 positions agree with TRBD1. V lost 3 bases to trimming and J lost 5 bases; unmatched junction nucleotides: 7. The CDR3 has 15 residues. Per the germline V gene, CDR1 is KGHDR and CDR2 is SFDVKD.

A few counts support this clonotype. This chain links TRBV19 with TRBJ1-1; D not resolved. The CDR3 totals 14 residues. Deletions cut 9 bases from V and 1 base from J, with 15 bases between. The V gene's germline CDR1 is LNHDA and CDR2 SQIVND (reference sequence). In DNA, the CDR3 is TGTGCCAGCCTGAGTAATCGATCGAACACTGAAGCTTTCTTT. It translates to CASLSNRSNTEAFF.

This chain uses TRBV3-1 with TRBJ1-5; tentatively, D is TRBD1 (5 bases). V lost 3 bases and J lost 4, with 10 bases in between. CDR3 length equals 14 residues. Germline CDR1 is LGHDT and CDR2 is YNNKEL (reference sequence). CDR3 DNA sequence: TGTGCCAGCAGCCATGGGGCAGAGAATCAGCCCCAGCATTTT. This codes for CASSHGAENQPQHF.

The genes are TRBV3-1 and TRBJ2-7, with 9 nucleotides matching TRBD1. Germline-derived CDR1 and CDR2 are LGHDT and YNNKEL (reference sequence). The CDR3 extends over 15 amino acids. Trimming cost V 3 bases and J 3 bases; bases outside gene matches: 6. The CDR3 DNA follows: TGTGCCAGCAGCCAGGCTGGGACAGGGTTCTACGAGCAGTACTTC. Its protein product is CASSQAGTGFYEQYF.

The chain carries TRBV7-9 and TRBJ1-4; D uncertain. V was pared by 2 bases and J by 8 bases, with 15 bases between. CDR3 length: 15 residues. Germline assignment: CDR1 SEHNR and CDR2 FQNEAQ (reference sequence). The DNA of the CDR3 is TGTGCCAGCAGCTTATTTTCAAATGGGGTGGAAAAACTGTTTTTT. Residues: CASSLFSNGVEKLFF.

This clonotype was detected only a few times. The chain couples TRBV24-1 to TRBJ1-2; 7 nucleotides agree with TRBD1. The V and J ends lost 3 bases and 6 bases, in that order; junction bases with no gene match: 6. The CDR3 consists of 14 residues. Germline V gives CDR1 KGHDR, CDR2 SFDVKD. CDR3 nucleotide sequence: TGTGCCACCAGTGATGAGACAGGGTCCGATGGCTACACCTTC. Translation gives CATSDETGSDGYTF.

This clonotype appeared a few times. The J gene is TRBJ1-6, the V gene TRBV12-3 or TRBV12-4, with unresolved D. The germline V and J ends were trimmed by 6 bases and 9 bases, with 15 bases remaining between them. The CDR3 spans 14 residues. CDR3 region: CASRPRRSGSPLHF. As DNA, the CDR3 is TGTGCCAGCAGACCCCGCCGGAGTGGTTCACCCCTCCACTTT.

The chain uses TRBV29-1 and TRBJ2-1; D remains ambiguous. Germline values: CDR1 SQVTM, CDR2 ANQGSEA. Between the trimmed V and J ends, which lost 4 bases and 5 bases, there was a span of 12 bases. The CDR3 totals 13 residues. CDR3 sequence (DNA): TGCAGCGTTGTTGGACGGTTTAACAATGAGCAGTTCTTC. Protein product: CSVVGRFNNEQFF.

The chain couples TRBV5-1 to TRBJ2-1; 9 bases line up with TRBD1. The junction had 9 bases not matched to a gene; V was cut back by 0 bases and J by 5 bases. Germline lookup yields CDR1 SGHRS and CDR2 YFSETQ. This CDR3 is built from 17 residues. CDR3 protein: CASSLGLWGTGNNEQFF. The DNA of the CDR3 is TGCGCCAGCAGCTTGGGCTTATGGGGGACAGGGAACAATGAGCAGTTCTTC. The entire variable domain, with the rest obtained from reference TRBV5-1 and TRBJ2-1, is as follows: KAGVTQTPRYLIKTRGQQVTLSCSPISGHRSVSWYQQTPGQGLQFLFEYFSETQRNKGNFPGRFSGRQFSNSRSEMNVSTLELGDSALYLCASSLGLWGTGNNEQFFGPGTRLTVL.

The J gene is TRBJ1-2, the V gene TRBV27; D is perhaps TRBD1 (6 bases). CDR1 and CDR2 from the germline V gene are MNHEY and SMNVEV (reference sequence). V was shortened by 3 bases and J by 1 base, with 18 bases between the two germline ends. The length of the CDR3 is 17 residues. This CDR3 is CASSFAGRTEFNYGYTF. Here the CDR3 DNA reads TGTGCCAGCAGTTTCGCGGGACGGACAGAGTTTAACTATGGCTACACCTTC.

J is TRBJ2-5 and V is TRBV10-3, with a weak D call TRBD2 (6 bases). The CDR3 has 14 residues. Trimming took off 0 bases at V and 4 bases at J, with 9 bases between the two ends. Germline V gives CDR1 ENHRY, CDR2 SYGVKD. The CDR3 here is CAISESGRIETQYF. The CDR3 coding sequence is TGTGCCATCAGTGAGTCGGGGAGGATAGAGACCCAGTACTTC.

This clonotype has just a few counts. This rearrangement joins TRBV12-3 or TRBV12-4 to TRBJ1-5; the D is unclear. Trimming stripped 4 bases from V and 3 bases from J, with 7 bases between. This CDR3 contains 13 residues. The CDR3 protein is CASSYGVNQPQHF. DNA for the CDR3: TGTGCCAGCAGTTACGGGGTCAATCAGCCCCAGCATTTT.